Shown below are 8 T cell receptor beta chains from a single sample sequenced in a study of T-cell reconstitution after alpha-beta-depleted transplantation in children. TCRbeta library preparation incorporated unique molecular identifiers. In TCRdb, the PCR reads were re-called with MiXCR into one record per CDR3 protein. The repertoire consists of 200,000 to 300,000 distinct CDR3 sequences, with just under 8.5% occurring once and the leading ten covering 6.3%. The sample here was PBMCs, mostly from graft donor cells, taken 180 days after TCRalphabeta/CD19-depleted stem cell transplant. The receptors derive from a male patient aged 5 to 17 who had a stem cell transplant for acute lymphoblastic leukemia, so the T cells may come from the graft donor.

With regard to this clonotype: A much bigger clone sits one base away, suggesting this may be a read error. The chain carries TRBV12-3 or TRBV12-4 and TRBJ1-5, with TRBD1 matching over 7 bases. Trimming cost V 8 bases and J 3 bases; bases outside gene matches: 10. The CDR3 has 15 residues. CDR3 DNA: TGTGCCAGCGGATACCGACAGGGCGTCAATCAGCCCCAGCATTTT. The encoded protein is CASGYRQGVNQPQHF.

This clonotype was counted between two and nine times. The J gene is TRBJ2-7, the V gene TRBV7-2; 8 bases map to TRBD2. V dropped 4 bases and J dropped 0; count of bases not matched to a gene: 11. In germline, CDR1 is SGHTA, CDR2 FQGNSA. The length of the CDR3 is 17 residues. CDR3 coding DNA: TGTGCCAGCAGCTCTTTTTTGGGTAGCGGGGACTCCTACGAGCAGTACTTC. Translated, it gives CASSSFLGSGDSYEQYF.

This clonotype appeared many times. V gene TRBV18 combines with J gene TRBJ2-3; D uncertain. There are 14 residues in the CDR3. Germline V gene data show CDR1 as KGHSH and CDR2 as LQKENI. V gave up 6 bases and J gave up 0 bases, with 10 bases separating them. CDR3 sequence: CASSPGPSTDTQYF. In DNA form, the CDR3 reads TGTGCCAGCTCCCCGGGTCCTAGCACAGATACGCAGTATTTT. Looking up the rest from reference TRBV18 and TRBJ2-3 gives the full variable domain: NAGVMQNPRHLVRRRGQEARLRCSPMKGHSHVYWYRQLPEEGLKFMVYLQKENIIDESGMPKERFSAEFPKEGPSILRIQQVVRGDSAAYFCASSPGPSTDTQYFGPGTRLTVL.

This clonotype has a count of ten or more. V usage is TRBV10-3 and J usage is TRBJ2-5; 10 nucleotides match TRBD1. This CDR3 contains 16 residues. CDR1 ENHRY and CDR2 SYGVKD come from the germline V gene. V lost 9 bases, J lost 1 base, and 11 bases stayed unmatched. CDR3 coding DNA: TGTGCCATTTCGTTGGCGGGACAGGGGCGCCAAGAGACCCAGTACTTC. Amino acid sequence: CAISLAGQGRQETQYF.

The sample holds many counts of this clonotype. The rearrangement uses TRBV6-1 and TRBJ1-3; D is ambiguous. CDR3 size: 13 residues. Per germline, CDR1 MNHNS and CDR2 SASEGT. V dropped 6 bases and J dropped 0 bases, with 6 bases sitting between them. This CDR3 reads CASRTVSGNTIYF. The CDR3 nucleotides are TGTGCCAGCAGGACGGTCTCTGGAAACACCATATATTTT.

This clonotype was detected ten times or more. This may arise from a read error, as a much more abundant clone is one base away. The rearrangement joins TRBV29-1 to TRBJ2-1, with 10 bases lining up with TRBD1. V shed 7 bases, J shed 4 bases, and the junction held 4 bases outside the gene matches. This CDR3 is 13 amino acids long. In germline, CDR1 is SQVTM, CDR2 ANQGSEA. The CDR3 sequence is CSAGQGVYNEQFF. Written as DNA, the CDR3 is TGCAGCGCCGGACAGGGGGTTTACAATGAGCAGTTCTTC.

This clonotype appeared many times. The rearrangement joins TRBV27 to TRBJ1-1, with D maybe TRBD1 (5 bases). The germline CDR1 and CDR2 sequences are MNHEY and SMNVEV (reference sequence). The germline V and J ends were trimmed by 8 bases and 3 bases, with 16 bases remaining between them. The CDR3 runs to 14 residues. The CDR3 DNA sequence: TGTGCCAGCCGGGGGTGGGGGGAGGACACTGAAGCTTTCTTT. Translating it yields CASRGWGEDTEAFF.

The sample holds many counts of this clonotype. No conserved phenylalanine or tryptophan is present at the end of the CDR3, so a read error is the likely explanation. The DNA is left out, because the CDR3 cannot be placed on it with certainty; the CDR3 is given as TCRdb lists it. The rearrangement uses TRBV5-1 and TRBJ1-5; the D call TRBD1 from the table was never checked on the DNA. The V gene's germline CDR1 is SGHRS and CDR2 YFSETQ. The CDR3 is 17 amino acids in total, end residues counted. This CDR3 is CASSLSYRGDSNQPQPC.